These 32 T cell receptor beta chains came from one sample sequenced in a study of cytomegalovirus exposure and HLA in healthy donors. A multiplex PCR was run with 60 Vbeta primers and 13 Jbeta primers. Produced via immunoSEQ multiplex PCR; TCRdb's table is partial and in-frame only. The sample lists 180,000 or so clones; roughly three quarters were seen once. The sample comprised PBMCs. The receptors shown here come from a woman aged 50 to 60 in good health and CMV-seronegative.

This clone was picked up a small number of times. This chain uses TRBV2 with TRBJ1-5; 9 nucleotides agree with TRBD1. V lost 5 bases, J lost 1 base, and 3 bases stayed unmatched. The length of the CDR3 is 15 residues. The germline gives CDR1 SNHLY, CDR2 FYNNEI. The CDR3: CASSYDRGSNQPQHF. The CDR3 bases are TGTGCCAGCAGTTACGACAGGGGGAGCAATCAGCCCCAGCATTTT.

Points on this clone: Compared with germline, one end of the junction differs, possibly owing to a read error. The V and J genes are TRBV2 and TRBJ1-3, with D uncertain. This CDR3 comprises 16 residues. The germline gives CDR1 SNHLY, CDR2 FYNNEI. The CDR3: CASSEVEGYSGNTIYF. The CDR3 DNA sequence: TGTGCCAGCAGCGAAGTAGAGGGATACTCTGGAAACACCATATATTTT.

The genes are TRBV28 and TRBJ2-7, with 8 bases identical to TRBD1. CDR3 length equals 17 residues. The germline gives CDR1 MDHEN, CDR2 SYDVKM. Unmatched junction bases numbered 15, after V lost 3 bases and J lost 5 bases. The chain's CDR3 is CASSFWSGGAWVDEQYF. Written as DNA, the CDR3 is TGTGCCAGCAGTTTTTGGTCAGGGGGCGCTTGGGTGGACGAGCAGTACTTC.

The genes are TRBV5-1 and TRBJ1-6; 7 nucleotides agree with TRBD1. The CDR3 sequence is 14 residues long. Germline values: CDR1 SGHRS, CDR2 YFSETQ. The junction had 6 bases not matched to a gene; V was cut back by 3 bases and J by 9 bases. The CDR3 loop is CASSSTGQASPLHF. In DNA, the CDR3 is TGCGCCAGCAGCTCGACAGGGCAGGCTTCACCCCTCCACTTT.

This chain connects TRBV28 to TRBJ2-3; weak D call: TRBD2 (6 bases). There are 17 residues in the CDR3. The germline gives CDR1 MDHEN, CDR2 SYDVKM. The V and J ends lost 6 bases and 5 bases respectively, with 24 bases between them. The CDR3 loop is CASSWKLVTSAGDTQYF. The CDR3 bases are TGTGCCAGCAGCTGGAAACTCGTCACCTCAGCGGGAGATACGCAGTATTTT.

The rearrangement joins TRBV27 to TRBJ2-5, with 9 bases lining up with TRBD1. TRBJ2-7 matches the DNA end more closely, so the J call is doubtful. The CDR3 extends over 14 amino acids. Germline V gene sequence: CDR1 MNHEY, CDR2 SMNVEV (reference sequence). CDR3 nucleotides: TGTGCCAGCAGTTTCGGACAGGGGACCGGCGAGCAGTACTTC. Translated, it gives CASSFGQGTGEQYF.

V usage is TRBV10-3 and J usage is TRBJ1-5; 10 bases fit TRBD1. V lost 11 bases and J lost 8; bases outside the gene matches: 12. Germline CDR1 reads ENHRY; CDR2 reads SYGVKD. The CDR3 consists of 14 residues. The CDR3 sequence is CAVRGTGEGEPQHF. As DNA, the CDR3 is TGTGCCGTTCGAGGGACAGGGGAAGGGGAGCCCCAGCATTTT.

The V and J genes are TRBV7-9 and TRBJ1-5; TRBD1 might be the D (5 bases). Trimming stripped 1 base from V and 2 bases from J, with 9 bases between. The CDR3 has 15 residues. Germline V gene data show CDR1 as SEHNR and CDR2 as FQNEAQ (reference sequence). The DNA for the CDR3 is TGTGCCAGCAGCTTAGAGGGCAGGGGCAATCAGCCCCAGCATTTT. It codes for CASSLEGRGNQPQHF. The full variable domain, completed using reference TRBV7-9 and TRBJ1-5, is DTGVSQNPRHKITKRGQNVTFRCDPISEHNRLYWYRQTLGQGPEFLTYFQNEAQLEKSRLLSDRFSAERPKGSFSTLEIQRTEQGDSAMYLCASSLEGRGNQPQHFGDGTRLSIL.

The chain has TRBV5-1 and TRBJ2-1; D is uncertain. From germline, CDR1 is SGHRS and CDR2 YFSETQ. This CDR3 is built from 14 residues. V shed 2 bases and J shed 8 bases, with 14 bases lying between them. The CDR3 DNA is TGCGCCAGCAGCTTACGATTTTCGCGTCATGAGCAGTTCTTC. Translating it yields CASSLRFSRHEQFF.

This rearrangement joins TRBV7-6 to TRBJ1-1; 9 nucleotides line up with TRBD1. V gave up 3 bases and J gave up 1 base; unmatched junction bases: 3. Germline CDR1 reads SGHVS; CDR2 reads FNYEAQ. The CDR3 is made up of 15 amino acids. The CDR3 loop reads CASSLATGGNTEAFF. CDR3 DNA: TGTGCCAGCAGCTTGGCGACAGGGGGGAACACTGAAGCTTTCTTT. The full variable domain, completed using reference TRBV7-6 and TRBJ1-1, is GAGVSQSPRYKVTKRGQDVALRCDPISGHVSLYWYRQALGQGPEFLTYFNYEAQQDKSGLPNDRFSAERPEGSISTLTIQRTEQRDSAMYRCASSLATGGNTEAFFGQGTRLTVV.

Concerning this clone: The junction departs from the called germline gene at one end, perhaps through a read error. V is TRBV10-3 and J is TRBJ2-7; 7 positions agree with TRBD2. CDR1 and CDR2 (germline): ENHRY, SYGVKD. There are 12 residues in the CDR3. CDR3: CALAKDPYEQYF. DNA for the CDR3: TGCGCACTAGCGAAAGATCCATACGAGCAGTACTTC.

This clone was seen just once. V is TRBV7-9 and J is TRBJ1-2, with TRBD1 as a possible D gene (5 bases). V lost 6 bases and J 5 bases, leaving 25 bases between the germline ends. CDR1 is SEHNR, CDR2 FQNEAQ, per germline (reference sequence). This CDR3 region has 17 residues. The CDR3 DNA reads TGTGCCAGCAGTCCTAGGGGAGGGATCCACATTTTATATGGCTACACCTTC. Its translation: CASSPRGGIHILYGYTF.

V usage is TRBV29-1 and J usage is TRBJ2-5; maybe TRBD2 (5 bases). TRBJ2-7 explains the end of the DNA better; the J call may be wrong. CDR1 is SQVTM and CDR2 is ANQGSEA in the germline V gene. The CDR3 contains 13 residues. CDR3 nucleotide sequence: TGCAGCGCGGGAAACGGGTTTTCAGGCGAGCAGTACTTC. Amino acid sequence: CSAGNGFSGEQYF.

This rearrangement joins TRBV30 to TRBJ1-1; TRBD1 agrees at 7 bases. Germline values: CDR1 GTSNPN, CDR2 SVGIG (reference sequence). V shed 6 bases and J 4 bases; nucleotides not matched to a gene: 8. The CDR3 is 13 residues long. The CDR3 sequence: CACLLQGSTEAFF. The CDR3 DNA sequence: TGTGCCTGCCTGCTACAGGGGTCCACTGAAGCTTTCTTT.

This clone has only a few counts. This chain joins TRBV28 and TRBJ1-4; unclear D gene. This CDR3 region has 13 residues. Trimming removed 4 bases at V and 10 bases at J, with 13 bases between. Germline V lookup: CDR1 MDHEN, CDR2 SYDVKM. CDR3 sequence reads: CASSSGAPGKLFF. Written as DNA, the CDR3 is TGTGCCAGCAGTTCTGGCGCCCCGGGAAAACTGTTTTTT.

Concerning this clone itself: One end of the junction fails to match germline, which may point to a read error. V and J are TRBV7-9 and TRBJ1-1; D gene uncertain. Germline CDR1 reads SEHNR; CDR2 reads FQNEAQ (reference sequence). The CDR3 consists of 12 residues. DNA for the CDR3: TGTTCCAGCAGCTTGACGGGCACTGAAGCTTTCTTT. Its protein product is CSSSLTGTEAFF.

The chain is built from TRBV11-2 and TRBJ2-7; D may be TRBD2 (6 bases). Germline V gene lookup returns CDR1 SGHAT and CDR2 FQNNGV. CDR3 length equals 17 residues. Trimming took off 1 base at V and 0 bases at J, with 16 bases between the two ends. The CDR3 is CASSLGASATFSYEQYF. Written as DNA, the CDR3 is TGTGCCAGCAGCTTAGGTGCTAGCGCCACTTTCTCCTACGAGCAGTACTTC.

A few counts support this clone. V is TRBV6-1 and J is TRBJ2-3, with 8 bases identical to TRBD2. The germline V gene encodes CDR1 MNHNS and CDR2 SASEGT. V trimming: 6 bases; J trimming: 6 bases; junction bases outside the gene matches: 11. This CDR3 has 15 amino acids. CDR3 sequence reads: CASSASGYTVDTQYF. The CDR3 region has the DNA TGTGCCAGCAGCGCTAGCGGGTATACTGTGGATACGCAGTATTTT.

Here the CDR3 DNA reads TGTGCCAGCAGCGTAGTGGAGGACAGGATGAATGAATTGGACTGCTCCTACGAGCAGTACTTC. As protein: CASSVVEDRMNELDCSYEQYF. The chain joins TRBV9 to TRBJ2-5, with 7 bases identical to TRBD1. The end of the DNA is better explained by TRBJ2-7, so the J call may be wrong. Germline V gene lookup returns CDR1 SGDLS and CDR2 YYNGEE. The CDR3 has 21 residues.

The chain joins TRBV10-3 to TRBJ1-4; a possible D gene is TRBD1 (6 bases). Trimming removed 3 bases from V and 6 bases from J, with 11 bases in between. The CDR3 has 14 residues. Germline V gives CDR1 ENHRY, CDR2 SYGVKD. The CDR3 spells CAISDNSGDEKLFF. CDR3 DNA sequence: TGTGCCATCAGTGATAACTCAGGGGATGAAAAACTGTTTTTT.

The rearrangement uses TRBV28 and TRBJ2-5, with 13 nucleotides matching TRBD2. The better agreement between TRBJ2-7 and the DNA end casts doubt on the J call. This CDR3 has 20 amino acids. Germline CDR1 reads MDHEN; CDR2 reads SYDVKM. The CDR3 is CASRSFTMTSGRYRNHEQYF. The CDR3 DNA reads TGTGCCAGCAGAAGTTTCACAATGACTAGCGGGAGGTACCGCAATCACGAGCAGTACTTC.

The CDR3 DNA reads as TGTGCCAGCAGGACGCTTGGGAGTGCTTCGGAGACCCAGTACTTC. It specifies CASRTLGSASETQYF. This sequence joins TRBV7-2 and TRBJ2-5, with D perhaps matching TRBD2 (5 bases). Germline CDR1 SGHTA, CDR2 FQGNSA. Trimming took off 6 bases at V and 5 bases at J, with 19 bases between the two ends. The CDR3 is 15 residues long.

In nucleotides, the CDR3 is TGCAGCGCTGACAGCGCCCCGAGCTCTGGGGCCAACGTCCTGACTTTC. It is translated as CSADSAPSSGANVLTF. J is TRBJ2-6 and V is TRBV29-1; a possible D gene is TRBD1 (5 bases). This CDR3 region has 16 residues. The ends were cut back, 7 bases at V and 0 bases at J, with 16 bases in the middle. In germline, CDR1 is SQVTM, CDR2 ANQGSEA.

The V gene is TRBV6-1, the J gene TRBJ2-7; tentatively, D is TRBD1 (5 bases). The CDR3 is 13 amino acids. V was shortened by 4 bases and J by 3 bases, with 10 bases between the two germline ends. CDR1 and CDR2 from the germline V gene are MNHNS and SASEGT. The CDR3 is CASSADRGYEQYF. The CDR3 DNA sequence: TGTGCCAGCAGTGCAGATAGGGGCTACGAGCAGTACTTC.

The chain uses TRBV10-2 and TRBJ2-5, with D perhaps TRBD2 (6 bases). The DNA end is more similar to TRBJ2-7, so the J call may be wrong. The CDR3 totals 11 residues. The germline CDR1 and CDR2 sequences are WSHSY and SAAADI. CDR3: CASRLADEQYF. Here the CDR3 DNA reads TGCGCCAGCAGACTAGCCGACGAGCAGTACTTC.

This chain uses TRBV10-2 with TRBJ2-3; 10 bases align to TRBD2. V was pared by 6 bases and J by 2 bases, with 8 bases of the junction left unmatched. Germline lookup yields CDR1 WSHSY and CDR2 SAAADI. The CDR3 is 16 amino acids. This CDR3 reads CASRLSGGDVTDTQYF. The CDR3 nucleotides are TGCGCCAGCAGGTTGAGCGGGGGGGACGTCACAGATACGCAGTATTTT.

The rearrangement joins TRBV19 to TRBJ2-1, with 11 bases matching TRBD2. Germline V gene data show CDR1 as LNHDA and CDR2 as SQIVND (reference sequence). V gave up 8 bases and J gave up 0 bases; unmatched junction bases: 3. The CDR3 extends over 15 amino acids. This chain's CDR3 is CASPTSGSSYNEQFF. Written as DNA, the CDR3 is TGTGCCAGTCCTACTAGCGGGAGCTCCTACAATGAGCAGTTCTTC.

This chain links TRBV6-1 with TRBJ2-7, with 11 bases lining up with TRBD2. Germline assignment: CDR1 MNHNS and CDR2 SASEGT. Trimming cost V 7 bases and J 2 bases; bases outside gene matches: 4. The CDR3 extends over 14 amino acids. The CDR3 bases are TGTGCCAGCAACTTAGCGGGAGGGCCCTACGAGCAGTACTTC. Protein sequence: CASNLAGGPYEQYF.

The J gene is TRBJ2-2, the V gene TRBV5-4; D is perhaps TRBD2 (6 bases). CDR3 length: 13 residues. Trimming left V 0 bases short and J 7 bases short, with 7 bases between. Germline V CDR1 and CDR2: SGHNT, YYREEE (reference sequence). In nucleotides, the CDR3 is TGTGCCAGCAGCTTGGCAGCGGGCGGGGAGCTGTTTTTT. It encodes CASSLAAGGELFF.

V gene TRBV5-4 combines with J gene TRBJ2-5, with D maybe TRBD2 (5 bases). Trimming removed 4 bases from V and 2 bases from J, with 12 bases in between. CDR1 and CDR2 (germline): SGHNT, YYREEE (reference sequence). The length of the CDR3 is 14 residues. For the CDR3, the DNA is TGTGCCAGCAGCCTTGGGGAGAAACAAGAGACCCAGTACTTC. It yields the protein CASSLGEKQETQYF.

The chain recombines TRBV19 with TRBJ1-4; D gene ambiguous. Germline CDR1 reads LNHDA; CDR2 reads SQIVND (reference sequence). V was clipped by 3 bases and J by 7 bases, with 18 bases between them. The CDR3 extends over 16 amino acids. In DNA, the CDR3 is TGTGCCAGTAGTATGGTGGTAGGAGTAAGCGGTGAAAAACTGTTTTTT. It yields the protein CASSMVVGVSGEKLFF.

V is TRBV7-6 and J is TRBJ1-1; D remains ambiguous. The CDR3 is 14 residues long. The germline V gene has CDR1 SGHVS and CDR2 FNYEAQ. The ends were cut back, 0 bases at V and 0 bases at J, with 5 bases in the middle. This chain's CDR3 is CASSLAGLNTEAFF. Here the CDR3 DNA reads TGTGCCAGCAGCTTAGCCGGTCTGAACACTGAAGCTTTCTTT.